This T cell receptor (beta chain) appears in the sequencing data of a study of blood T cell repertoires in COVID-19. Turning to the study itself: Samples taken during acute and convalescent COVID-19 were collected in the United States, Italy and Spain. PBMCs, B-cell-depleted T cells, or T cells provided the cDNA or gDNA that made up the material.

In the original workflow: Amplification from reference gene primers served as the basis for estimated nucleated cell counts. TCRdb's copy holds only in-frame clones and misses some; the assay was immunoSEQ multiplex PCR. That table is the source of V, J and clone size, and D and trimming were worked out from the DNA. This sample has 250,000 to 350,000 clones, with 89% found just once. The sequence was obtained from a man aged 18 to 29 who had recovered from COVID-19. Sequenced input: peripheral blood.

CDR3 region: CASSLFPSGRTEQFF. CDR3 sequence (DNA): TGTGCCAGCAGTTTATTTCCTAGCGGGAGAACTGAGCAGTTCTTC. The chain joins TRBV27 to TRBJ2-1, with 10 bases that match TRBD2. Germline V CDR1 and CDR2: MNHEY, SMNVEV (reference sequence). V shed 1 base and J 9 bases; nucleotides not matched to a gene: 6. The CDR3 has 15 residues.